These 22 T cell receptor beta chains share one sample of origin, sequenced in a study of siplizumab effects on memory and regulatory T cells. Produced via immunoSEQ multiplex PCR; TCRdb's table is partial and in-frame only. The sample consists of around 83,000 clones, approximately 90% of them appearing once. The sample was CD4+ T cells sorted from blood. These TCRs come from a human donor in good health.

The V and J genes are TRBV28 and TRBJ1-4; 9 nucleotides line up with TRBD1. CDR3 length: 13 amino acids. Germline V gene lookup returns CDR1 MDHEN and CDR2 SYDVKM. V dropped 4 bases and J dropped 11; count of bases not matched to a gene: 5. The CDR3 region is CASSSGQGGKLFF. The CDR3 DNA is TGTGCCAGCAGTTCGGGACAGGGAGGGAAACTGTTTTTT.

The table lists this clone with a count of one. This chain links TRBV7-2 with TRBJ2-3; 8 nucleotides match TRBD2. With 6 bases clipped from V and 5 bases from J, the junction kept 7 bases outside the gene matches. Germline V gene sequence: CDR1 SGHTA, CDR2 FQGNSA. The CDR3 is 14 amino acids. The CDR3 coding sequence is TGTGCCAGCAGAGGGGTAGCGGGACGAGATACGCAGTATTTT. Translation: CASRGVAGRDTQYF.

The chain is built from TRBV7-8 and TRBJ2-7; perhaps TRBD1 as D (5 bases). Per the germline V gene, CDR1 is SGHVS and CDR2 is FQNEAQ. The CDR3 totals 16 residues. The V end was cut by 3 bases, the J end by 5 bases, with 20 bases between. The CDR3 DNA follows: TGTGCCAGCAGCTTTTCATCTTGGGGCCTCGGCGACGAGCAGTACTTC. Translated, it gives CASSFSSWGLGDEQYF.

The DNA for the CDR3 is TGTGCCAGCAGTTTATCCCTTCGGGAGCGGGGGGAGACCCAGTACTTC. Translated: CASSLSLRERGETQYF. The V and J genes are TRBV28 and TRBJ2-5; 8 bases are a match to TRBD2. Germline trimming cut 1 base from V and 5 bases from J; bases unmatched to any gene: 9. CDR1 and CDR2 (germline): MDHEN, SYDVKM. The CDR3 covers 16 residues.

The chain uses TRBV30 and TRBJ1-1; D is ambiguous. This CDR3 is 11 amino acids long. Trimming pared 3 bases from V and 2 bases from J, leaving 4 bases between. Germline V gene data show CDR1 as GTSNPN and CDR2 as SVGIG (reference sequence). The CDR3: CAWRSNTEAFF. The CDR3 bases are TGTGCCTGGAGGTCTAACACTGAAGCTTTCTTT.

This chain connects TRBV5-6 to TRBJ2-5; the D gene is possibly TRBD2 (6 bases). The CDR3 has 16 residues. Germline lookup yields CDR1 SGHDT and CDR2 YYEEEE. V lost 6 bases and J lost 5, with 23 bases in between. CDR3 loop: CASTKNPGPSVETQYF. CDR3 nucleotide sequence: TGTGCCAGCACCAAGAATCCGGGACCTAGCGTTGAGACCCAGTACTTC.

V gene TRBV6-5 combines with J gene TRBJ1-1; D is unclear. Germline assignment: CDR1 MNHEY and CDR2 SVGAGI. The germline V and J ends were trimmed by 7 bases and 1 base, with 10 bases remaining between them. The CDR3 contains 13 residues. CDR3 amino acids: CASIKVGNTEAFF. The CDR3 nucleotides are TGTGCCAGCATCAAGGTGGGGAACACTGAAGCTTTCTTT.

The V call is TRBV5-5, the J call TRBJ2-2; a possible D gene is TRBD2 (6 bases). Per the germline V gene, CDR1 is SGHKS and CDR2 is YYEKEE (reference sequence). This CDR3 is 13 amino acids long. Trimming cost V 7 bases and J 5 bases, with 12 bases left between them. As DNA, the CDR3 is TGTGCCAGCCTGAGACTAGTTACCGGGGAGCTGTTTTTT. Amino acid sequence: CASLRLVTGELFF.

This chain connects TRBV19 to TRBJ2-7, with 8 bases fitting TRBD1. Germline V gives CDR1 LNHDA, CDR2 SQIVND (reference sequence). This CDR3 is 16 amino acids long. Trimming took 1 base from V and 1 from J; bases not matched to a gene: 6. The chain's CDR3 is CASSIAHRGRSYEQYF. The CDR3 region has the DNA TGTGCCAGTAGTATAGCCCACAGGGGGAGGTCCTACGAGCAGTACTTC.

CDR3 sequence: CASSELNRASGANVLTF. The CDR3 coding sequence is TGTGCCAGCAGTGAATTGAACAGGGCCTCTGGGGCCAACGTCCTGACTTTC. The V call is TRBV25-1, the J call TRBJ2-6, with a possible D match to TRBD1 (6 bases). From germline, CDR1 is MGHDK and CDR2 SYGVNS. Trimming removed 1 base from V and 0 bases from J, with 10 bases in between. There are 17 residues in the CDR3.

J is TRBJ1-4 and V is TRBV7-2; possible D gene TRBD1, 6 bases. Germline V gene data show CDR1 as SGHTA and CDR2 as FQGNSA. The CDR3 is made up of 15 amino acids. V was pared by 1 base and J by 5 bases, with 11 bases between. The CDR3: CASSLVWDINEKLFF. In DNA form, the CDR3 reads TGTGCCAGCAGCTTAGTGTGGGACATAAATGAAAAACTGTTTTTT.

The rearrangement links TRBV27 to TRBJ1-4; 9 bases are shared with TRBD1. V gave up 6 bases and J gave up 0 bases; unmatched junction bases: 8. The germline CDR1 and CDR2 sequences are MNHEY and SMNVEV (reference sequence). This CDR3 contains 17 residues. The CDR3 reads CASSQKGQGPTNEKLFF. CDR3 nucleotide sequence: TGTGCCAGCAGCCAAAAGGGACAGGGACCAACTAATGAAAAACTGTTTTTT.

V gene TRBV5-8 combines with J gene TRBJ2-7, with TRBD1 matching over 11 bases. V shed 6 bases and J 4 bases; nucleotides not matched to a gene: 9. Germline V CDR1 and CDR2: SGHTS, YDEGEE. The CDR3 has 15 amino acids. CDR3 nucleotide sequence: TGTGCCAGCACCCCTCCCGGGACAGGGGGGTACGAGCAGTACTTC. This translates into CASTPPGTGGYEQYF.

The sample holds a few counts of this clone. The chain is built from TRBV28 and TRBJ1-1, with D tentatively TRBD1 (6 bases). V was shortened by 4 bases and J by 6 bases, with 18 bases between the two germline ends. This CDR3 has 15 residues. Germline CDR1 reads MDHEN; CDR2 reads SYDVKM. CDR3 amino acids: CASSSYATGPAEAFF. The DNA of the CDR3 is TGTGCCAGCAGTTCGTATGCAACAGGGCCCGCTGAAGCTTTCTTT.

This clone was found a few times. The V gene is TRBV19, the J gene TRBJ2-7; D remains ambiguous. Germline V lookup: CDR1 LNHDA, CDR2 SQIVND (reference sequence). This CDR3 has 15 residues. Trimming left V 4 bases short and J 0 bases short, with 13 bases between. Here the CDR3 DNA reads TGTGCCAGTAGTAAGACTTCTCAGAGCTCCTACGAGCAGTACTTC. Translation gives CASSKTSQSSYEQYF.

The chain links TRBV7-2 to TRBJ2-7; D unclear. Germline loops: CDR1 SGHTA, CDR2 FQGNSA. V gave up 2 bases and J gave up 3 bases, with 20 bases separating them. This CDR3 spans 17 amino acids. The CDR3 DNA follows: TGTGCCAGCAGCTTATTCTCGAGAAGTCCCCCTTTCTACGAGCAGTACTTC. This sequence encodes CASSLFSRSPPFYEQYF.

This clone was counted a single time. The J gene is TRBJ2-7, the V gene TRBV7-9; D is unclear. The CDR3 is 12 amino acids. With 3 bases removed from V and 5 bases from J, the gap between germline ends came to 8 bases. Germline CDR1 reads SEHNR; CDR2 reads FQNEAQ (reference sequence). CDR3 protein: CASSFSGNEQYF. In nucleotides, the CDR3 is TGTGCCAGCAGCTTCTCGGGTAACGAGCAGTACTTC.

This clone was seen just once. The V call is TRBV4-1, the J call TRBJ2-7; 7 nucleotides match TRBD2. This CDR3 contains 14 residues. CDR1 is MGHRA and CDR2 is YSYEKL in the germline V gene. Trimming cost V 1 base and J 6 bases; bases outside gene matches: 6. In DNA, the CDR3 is TGCGCCAGCAGCCAAGGCGGGAGCCTGGTCGAGCAGTACTTC. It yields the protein CASSQGGSLVEQYF.

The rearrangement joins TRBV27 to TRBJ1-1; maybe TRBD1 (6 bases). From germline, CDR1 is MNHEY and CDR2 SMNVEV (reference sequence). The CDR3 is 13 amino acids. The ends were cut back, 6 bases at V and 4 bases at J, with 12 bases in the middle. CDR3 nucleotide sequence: TGTGCCAGCAGCTCAGACAGGCTCACTGAAGCTTTCTTT. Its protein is CASSSDRLTEAFF.

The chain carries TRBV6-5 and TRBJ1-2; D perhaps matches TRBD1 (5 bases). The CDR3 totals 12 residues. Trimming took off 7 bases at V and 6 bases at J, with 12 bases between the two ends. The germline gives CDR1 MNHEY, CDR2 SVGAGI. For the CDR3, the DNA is TGTGCCAGCACCGACAGCTTAGATGGCTACACCTTC. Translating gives CASTDSLDGYTF.

This chain's CDR3 is CAWSGEEGRNGYTF. In DNA, the CDR3 is TGTGCCTGGAGTGGGGAGGAGGGTAGGAATGGCTACACCTTC. The genes are TRBV30 and TRBJ1-2; D is ambiguous. V was cut by 1 base and J by 6 bases, with 15 bases left in between. Germline CDR1 reads GTSNPN; CDR2 reads SVGIG (reference sequence). The CDR3 loop spans 14 amino acids. The complete variable domain, with remaining parts taken from reference TRBV30 and TRBJ1-2, reads SQTIHQWPATLVQPVGSPLSLECTVEGTSNPNLYWYRQAAGRGLQLLFYSVGIGQISSEVPQNLSASRPQDRQFILSSKKLLLSDSGFYLCAWSGEEGRNGYTFGSGTRLTVV.

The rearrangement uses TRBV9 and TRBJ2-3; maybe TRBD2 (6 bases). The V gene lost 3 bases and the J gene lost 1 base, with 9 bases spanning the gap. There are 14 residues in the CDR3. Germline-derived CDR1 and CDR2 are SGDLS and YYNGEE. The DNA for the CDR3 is TGTGCCAGCAGCGCGGGACTCCGCACAGATACGCAGTATTTT. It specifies CASSAGLRTDTQYF.